The 28 T cell receptor beta chains presented below share a single source sample, sequenced in a study of blood T cell repertoires in COVID-19. The method was immunoSEQ multiplex PCR; TCRdb's version includes in-frame clones alone and lacks a portion of them. The table shows about 98,000 clones, with around 75% occurring only once. The sequenced sample consisted of peripheral blood. These receptor sequences come from a man between 65 and 85 years old with acute or convalescent COVID-19.

The genes are TRBV28 and TRBJ2-7; TRBD2 is a possible D gene (6 bases). Trimming stripped 1 base from V and 3 bases from J, with 19 bases between. The CDR3 extends over 17 amino acids. Germline V lookup: CDR1 MDHEN, CDR2 SYDVKM. The CDR3 here is CASSLSGTPFNIYEQYF. The CDR3 DNA reads as TGTGCCAGCAGTTTATCGGGGACTCCCTTTAACATCTACGAGCAGTACTTC.

The chain links TRBV4-2 to TRBJ1-1, with TRBD1 as a possible D gene (6 bases). CDR1 is LGHNA, CDR2 YNFKEQ, per germline. CDR3 size: 13 residues. The V gene lost 3 bases and the J gene lost 4 bases, with 9 bases spanning the gap. CDR3 protein: CASSHQGITEAFF. The CDR3 bases are TGTGCCAGCAGCCACCAGGGGATCACTGAAGCTTTCTTT.

The chain joins TRBV6-5 to TRBJ1-5; 8 positions agree with TRBD1. Germline trimming cut 7 bases from V and 7 bases from J; bases unmatched to any gene: 9. Germline values: CDR1 MNHEY, CDR2 SVGAGI. This CDR3 region has 14 residues. CDR3 sequence (DNA): TGTGCCAGCACTCCGGACAGGGATGGGCAGCCCCAGCATTTT. As protein: CASTPDRDGQPQHF.

The chain employs TRBV6-2 or TRBV6-3 and TRBJ1-2, with D tentatively TRBD1 (6 bases). The CDR3 totals 14 residues. The V and J ends lost 4 bases and 5 bases respectively, with 14 bases between them. Germline lookup yields CDR1 MNHEY and CDR2 SVGEGT. In DNA, the CDR3 is TGTGCCAGCAGTTTCGGACAGAGGATTTATGGCTACACCTTC. It specifies CASSFGQRIYGYTF.

The chain has TRBV19 and TRBJ1-2; possible D gene TRBD1, 5 bases. CDR1 is LNHDA, CDR2 SQIVND, per germline (reference sequence). Trimming removed 1 base from V and 9 bases from J, with 12 bases in between. This CDR3 is 13 amino acids long. In DNA, the CDR3 is TGTGCCAGTAGTATAGGTCCAGGGAACAGCTACACCTTC. Amino acids: CASSIGPGNSYTF.

This rearrangement joins TRBV15 to TRBJ2-3; no clear D. Trimming took off 0 bases at V and 6 bases at J, with 7 bases between the two ends. Germline values: CDR1 LNHNV, CDR2 YYDKDF (reference sequence). This CDR3 region has 13 residues. CDR3 sequence: CATSRDPEDTQYF. The CDR3, as DNA: TGTGCCACCAGCAGAGATCCCGAGGATACGCAGTATTTT.

The chain combines TRBV19 with TRBJ2-7; the match to TRBD1 covers 7 bases. This CDR3 has 13 amino acids. The germline CDR1 and CDR2 sequences are LNHDA and SQIVND (reference sequence). V shed 8 bases and J 2 bases; nucleotides not matched to a gene: 6. The CDR3 DNA reads TGTGCCAGTGGCCGGGACAGCCCCTACGAGCAGTACTTC. This gives the protein CASGRDSPYEQYF.

This clone was found a few times. The chain is built from TRBV28 and TRBJ2-1; D possibly corresponds to TRBD1 (5 bases). This CDR3 contains 15 residues. Germline-derived CDR1 and CDR2 are MDHEN and SYDVKM. The V end lost 3 bases, the J end lost 6 bases, and 15 bases lay between the germline ends. CDR3 sequence: CASSFLAGWGNEQFF. The CDR3 DNA is TGTGCCAGCAGTTTTCTTGCAGGGTGGGGCAATGAGCAGTTCTTC. Using reference TRBV28 and TRBJ2-1 for the parts outside the CDR3, the full variable domain is DVKVTQSSRYLVKRTGEKVFLECVQDMDHENMFWYRQDPGLGLRLIYFSYDVKMKEKGDIPEGYSVSREKKERFSLILESASTNQTSMYLCASSFLAGWGNEQFFGPGTRLTVL.

The rearrangement uses TRBV5-1 and TRBJ1-2; the match to TRBD1 covers 9 bases. The germline CDR1 and CDR2 sequences are SGHRS and YFSETQ. The length of the CDR3 is 16 residues. The junction had 7 bases not matched to a gene; V was cut back by 4 bases and J by 0 bases. The CDR3 bases are TGCGCCAGCAGCGCCGGACAGGGGAGTGCTAACTATGGCTACACCTTC. Translating it yields CASSAGQGSANYGYTF.

CDR3 nucleotides: TGTGCCACCAGCGGGGTCGGGCAGGGTGGAGAGACCCAGTACTTC. Its protein is CATSGVGQGGETQYF. The chain couples TRBV15 to TRBJ2-5, with a possible D match to TRBD1 (5 bases). V was shortened by 5 bases and J by 4 bases, with 17 bases between the two germline ends. Per the germline V gene, CDR1 is LNHNV and CDR2 is YYDKDF (reference sequence). The CDR3 length is 15 residues. The whole variable domain, remainder taken from reference TRBV15 and TRBJ2-5, is DAMVIQNPRYQVTQFGKPVTLSCSQTLNHNVMYWYQQKSSQAPKLLFHYYDKDFNNEADTPDNFQSRRPNTSFCFLDIRSPGLGDTAMYLCATSGVGQGGETQYFGPGTRLLVL.

This rearrangement joins TRBV7-8 to TRBJ2-2; D is possibly TRBD2 (6 bases). The CDR3 runs 15 residues. Per germline, CDR1 SGHVS and CDR2 FQNEAQ. Trimming pared 2 bases from V and 4 bases from J, leaving 11 bases between. The chain's CDR3 is CASSLSGAGTGELFF. CDR3 coding DNA: TGTGCCAGCAGCTTATCGGGAGCGGGCACCGGGGAGCTGTTTTTT.

The rearrangement joins TRBV9 to TRBJ2-5; 12 bases align to TRBD2. V dropped 4 bases and J dropped 5; count of bases not matched to a gene: 9. Germline CDR1 is SGDLS and CDR2 is YYNGEE. The CDR3 runs 16 residues. CDR3 loop: CASSTLAGGVGETQYF. The CDR3 DNA follows: TGTGCCAGCAGCACGCTAGCGGGAGGGGTTGGCGAGACCCAGTACTTC. The full variable domain, its missing parts supplied by reference TRBV9 and TRBJ2-5, is DSGVTQTPKHLITATGQRVTLRCSPRSGDLSVYWYQQSLDQGLQFLIQYYNGEERAKGNILERFSAQQFPDLHSELNLSSLELGDSALYFCASSTLAGGVGETQYFGPGTRLLVL.

The chain is built from TRBV9 and TRBJ2-3; 14 bases agree with TRBD2. With 4 bases clipped from V and 2 bases from J, the junction kept 3 bases outside the gene matches. There are 16 residues in the CDR3. The germline CDR1 and CDR2 sequences are SGDLS and YYNGEE. CDR3 DNA sequence: TGTGCCAGCAGCTCGGGACTAGCGGGGGCCACAGATACGCAGTATTTT. Translation gives CASSSGLAGATDTQYF.

The rearrangement uses TRBV20-1 and TRBJ1-4, with 9 bases aligning to TRBD1. The CDR3 runs to 13 residues. Germline V CDR1 and CDR2: DFQATT, SNEGSKA (reference sequence). J was trimmed by 7 bases and V by 3 bases; bases with no gene match: 3. DNA for the CDR3: TGCAGTGCTAGTGGACAGGGGACTGAAAAACTGTTTTTT. The encoded protein is CSASGQGTEKLFF.

This clone was counted only a few times. The chain couples TRBV10-3 to TRBJ1-2, with TRBD1 as a possible D gene (6 bases). Trimming took off 3 bases at V and 5 bases at J, with 7 bases between the two ends. The CDR3 totals 12 residues. Germline assignment: CDR1 ENHRY and CDR2 SYGVKD. The CDR3 loop is CAISEQGYGYTF. For the CDR3, the DNA is TGTGCCATCAGTGAACAGGGTTATGGCTACACCTTC.

The table lists this clone with a few counts. The chain couples TRBV9 to TRBJ1-2; possible D gene TRBD1, 5 bases. Trimming pared 0 bases from V and 7 bases from J, leaving 7 bases between. CDR1 SGDLS and CDR2 YYNGEE come from the germline V gene. The CDR3 sequence is 12 residues long. CDR3 in amino acids: CASSVAGFGYTF. The CDR3 bases are TGTGCCAGCAGCGTAGCAGGGTTTGGCTACACCTTC.

The chain joins TRBV29-1 to TRBJ2-7; TRBD2 is a possible D gene (5 bases). This CDR3 has 13 amino acids. The germline gives CDR1 SQVTM, CDR2 ANQGSEA. Trimming left V 1 base short and J 6 bases short, with 13 bases between. The CDR3 coding sequence is TGCAGCGTTGAAGGGACTGCCTCCGTCGAGCAGTACTTC. Amino acids: CSVEGTASVEQYF.

The chain carries TRBV27 and TRBJ2-1, with 7 nucleotides matching TRBD2. Germline CDR1 reads MNHEY; CDR2 reads SMNVEV (reference sequence). V lost 5 bases to trimming and J lost 0 bases; unmatched junction nucleotides: 1. The CDR3 runs 14 residues. This CDR3 is CASSTSASYNEQFF. The CDR3 DNA follows: TGTGCCAGCAGTACTAGCGCCTCCTACAATGAGCAGTTCTTC.

The rearrangement joins TRBV14 to TRBJ2-5, with 8 bases fitting TRBD1. The length of the CDR3 is 15 residues. The V gene's germline CDR1 is SGHDN and CDR2 FVKESK. The trim removed 4 bases at V and 1 base at J, leaving 5 bases unmatched. Here the CDR3 DNA reads TGTGCCAGCAGCCCATTAGACAGGGGCCAAGAGACCCAGTACTTC. Translation: CASSPLDRGQETQYF.

The chain carries TRBV9 and TRBJ1-2; D is possibly TRBD1 (5 bases). V was shortened by 5 bases and J by 4 bases, with 21 bases between the two germline ends. The CDR3 runs 16 residues. Germline CDR1 is SGDLS and CDR2 is YYNGEE. The CDR3 nucleotides are TGTGCCAGCAGTCCCATCCGGGGGGAGGGCCCCTATGGCTACACCTTC. The encoded protein is CASSPIRGEGPYGYTF.

This chain uses TRBV28 with TRBJ1-2; TRBD1 agrees at 11 bases. In germline, CDR1 is MDHEN, CDR2 SYDVKM. V was clipped by 7 bases and J by 2 bases; unmatched bases: 3. This CDR3 region has 14 residues. The CDR3 protein is CASKWDRGNYGYTF. The CDR3 nucleotides are TGTGCCAGCAAATGGGACAGGGGGAACTATGGCTACACCTTC.

This clone was counted a single time. The chain couples TRBV6-2 or TRBV6-3 to TRBJ2-7; no definite D call. V was pared by 6 bases and J by 2 bases, with 8 bases between. The CDR3 extends over 12 amino acids. CDR1 and CDR2 (germline): MNHEY, SVGEGT. The DNA for the CDR3 is TGTGCCAGCAGCCCTACAACCTACGAGCAGTACTTC. Encoded protein: CASSPTTYEQYF.

The rearrangement links TRBV29-1 to TRBJ2-1; TRBD1 matches at 7 bases. With V trimmed by 6 bases and J by 2 bases, 22 bases remained unmatched. This CDR3 has 19 amino acids. CDR1 SQVTM and CDR2 ANQGSEA come from the germline V gene. CDR3 sequence (DNA): TGCAGCGTCGTGTTGAGCAGGGAAACGTCAGGGGGACCCTACAATGAGCAGTTCTTC. Translating gives CSVVLSRETSGGPYNEQFF.

The chain carries TRBV5-6 and TRBJ2-5, with 10 bases that match TRBD2. Unmatched junction bases numbered 10, after V lost 2 bases and J lost 3 bases. There are 17 residues in the CDR3. In germline, CDR1 is SGHDT, CDR2 YYEEEE. This CDR3 reads CASSFRSSGREEETQYF. CDR3 DNA: TGTGCCAGCAGCTTCAGGTCCAGCGGGAGGGAGGAAGAGACCCAGTACTTC.

The chain links TRBV5-4 to TRBJ2-3; TRBD1 agrees at 10 bases. CDR1 is SGHNT and CDR2 is YYREEE in the germline V gene (reference sequence). J lost 3 bases, V lost 0 bases, and 4 bases had no gene match. CDR3 length equals 16 residues. The CDR3 DNA reads TGTGCCAGCAGCTTGGGGGGGACAGGGGTGACAGATACGCAGTATTTT. Its protein product is CASSLGGTGVTDTQYF.

V and J are TRBV3-1 (or the pseudogene TRBV3-2) and TRBJ1-2; a possible D gene is TRBD1 (6 bases). CDR3 size: 13 residues. Per germline, CDR1 LGHDT and CDR2 YNNKEL (reference sequence). V was cut by 5 bases and J by 8 bases, with 15 bases left in between. The CDR3 DNA reads TGTGCCAGCAGCTTACAGGGCGCCGGGGGCTACACCTTC. Translated, it gives CASSLQGAGGYTF.

The chain couples TRBV7-2 to TRBJ2-3, with 11 bases that match TRBD2. CDR3 length: 15 residues. Losses at the gene ends were 5 bases for V and 4 bases for J; bases not matched to a gene: 5. In germline, CDR1 is SGHTA, CDR2 FQGNSA. The CDR3 DNA reads as TGTGCCAGCAGCAGACTAGCGGGGCGTTCAGATACGCAGTATTTT. Its translation: CASSRLAGRSDTQYF.

This clone has just a few counts. This chain links TRBV27 with TRBJ2-7; 13 bases map to TRBD2. V was clipped by 6 bases and J by 4 bases; unmatched bases: 6. Germline V CDR1 and CDR2: MNHEY, SMNVEV (reference sequence). This CDR3 has 15 amino acids. The CDR3 sequence: CASRWTSGSQYEQYF. The CDR3 DNA sequence: TGTGCCAGCAGATGGACTAGCGGGAGTCAGTACGAGCAGTACTTC.